This TCR beta chain emerged from a study of blood T cells in healthy people across ages. General study results and limits: Because donor CMV status was unknown, expanded clonotype changes were possibly confounded. Significant beta diversity loss was already apparent by age about 42, declining roughly linearly.

It was with a sample-barcoded 5' primer and a J-beta primer mix that a second PCR of roughly 7 to 12 cycles was run. TCRdb analysed the 5' RACE reads with MiXCR anew, one entry per CDR3 protein. The sample consists of roughly 1.6 million distinct CDR3 sequences, 30% to 40% of them appearing once. Of note for this clonotype: What it binds is not known. This may come from a read error, since a much larger clone is one base off.

The sequence was obtained from a woman aged 30 to 39 in good health. Sequencing input: blood.

CDR3 amino acids: CAISESTTGIEQYF. In nucleotides, the CDR3 is TGTGCCATCAGTGAGTCGACTACGGGGATCGAGCAGTACTTC. V is TRBV10-3 and J is TRBJ2-5; TRBD2 might be the D (5 bases). TRBJ2-7 matches the DNA end more closely, so the J call is doubtful. The length of the CDR3 is 14 residues. Germline CDR1 reads ENHRY; CDR2 reads SYGVKD.